These 29 T cell receptor beta chains originate from one sample sequenced in a study of T cells in Graves' hyperthyroidism and ophthalmopathy. TCR beta CDR3 sequences were amplified from RNA transcripts. RT-PCR in the first round (using the HTBI primer set) targeted the TCR CDR3. TCRdb itself ran the multiplex PCR reads through MiXCR, one entry per CDR3 protein. Of about 420,000 distinct CDR3 sequences in the sample, about a sixth were seen once. The specimen was blood. These receptors were obtained from a woman between 18 and 29 years old with Graves' hyperthyroidism.

The rearrangement uses TRBV9 and TRBJ2-6; a weak D match, TRBD2 (7 bases). The ends were cut back, 3 bases at V and 2 bases at J, with 24 bases in the middle. From germline, CDR1 is SGDLS and CDR2 YYNGEE. CDR3 length: 20 residues. CDR3 sequence reads: CASSALFKRGGWPGANVLTF. In nucleotides, the CDR3 is TGTGCCAGCAGCGCCCTCTTCAAAAGGGGGGGATGGCCTGGGGCCAACGTCCTGACTTTC.

This clonotype was seen ten or more times. The rearrangement links TRBV27 to TRBJ2-3; D gene uncertain. The CDR3 contains 15 residues. Per germline, CDR1 MNHEY and CDR2 SMNVEV (reference sequence). V was cut by 5 bases and J by 3 bases, with 15 bases left in between. The CDR3 bases are TGTGCCAGCAGTACAACGGGCTCCGCGACAGATACGCAGTATTTT. Translated, it gives CASSTTGSATDTQYF.

V gene TRBV7-2 combines with J gene TRBJ2-2; possible D gene TRBD2, 6 bases. The CDR3 consists of 16 residues. Trimming stripped 3 bases from V and 2 bases from J, with 13 bases between. Germline V gene sequence: CDR1 SGHTA, CDR2 FQGNSA. The CDR3 bases are TGTGCCAGCAGCTTCTCGGCAGGGACTAACACCGGGGAGCTGTTTTTT. This translates into CASSFSAGTNTGELFF.

The chain combines TRBV28 with TRBJ2-1; 9 nucleotides line up with TRBD2. Germline loops: CDR1 MDHEN, CDR2 SYDVKM. With 3 bases clipped from V and 0 bases from J, the junction kept 9 bases outside the gene matches. CDR3 length: 18 amino acids. The CDR3 is CASSFEGGRASSYNEQFF. As DNA, the CDR3 is TGTGCCAGCAGTTTTGAAGGCGGGAGGGCGAGCTCCTACAATGAGCAGTTCTTC.

This clonotype was seen at least ten times. This chain uses TRBV7-2 with TRBJ1-2; D is unclear. Germline CDR1 and CDR2: SGHTA and FQGNSA. V lost 3 bases, J lost 6 bases, and 14 bases lay in between. CDR3 length equals 14 residues. DNA for the CDR3: TGTGCCAGCAGCTTCCGGACGGAGGCGGATGGCTACACCTTC. Protein: CASSFRTEADGYTF.

The sample holds many counts of this clonotype. V usage is TRBV28 and J usage is TRBJ2-7, with 9 bases lining up with TRBD2. The trim removed 4 bases at V and 2 bases at J, leaving 9 bases unmatched. This CDR3 has 16 residues. CDR1 is MDHEN and CDR2 is SYDVKM in the germline V gene. The CDR3 loop is CASSSFSGSFAYEQYF. Written as DNA, the CDR3 is TGTGCCAGCAGTTCTTTTAGCGGGAGTTTTGCCTACGAGCAGTACTTC.

This clonotype was observed a handful of times. The rearrangement joins TRBV5-1 to TRBJ1-5; a weak D match, TRBD1 (5 bases). This CDR3 comprises 15 residues. V was clipped by 4 bases and J by 3 bases, with 14 bases between them. Germline V gene data show CDR1 as SGHRS and CDR2 as YFSETQ. The CDR3 loop reads CASSPMGGNNQPQHF. CDR3 coding DNA: TGCGCCAGCAGCCCGATGGGGGGGAACAATCAGCCCCAGCATTTT.

The chain is built from TRBV29-1 and TRBJ2-4, with TRBD2 as a possible D gene (6 bases). V lost 7 bases and J lost 9, with 13 bases in between. This CDR3 has 11 residues. CDR1 is SQVTM and CDR2 is ANQGSEA in the germline V gene. The CDR3 nucleotides are TGCAGCGCATCGGAGGGCAGCATTCAGTACTTC. Amino acid sequence: CSASEGSIQYF.

This clonotype was seen ten or more times. CDR3 sequence reads: CSPRRRDDLWAYEQYF. For the CDR3, the DNA is TGCAGCCCGAGGCGGCGGGATGACCTCTGGGCCTACGAGCAGTACTTC. This chain connects TRBV20-1 to TRBJ2-7; weak D call: TRBD2 (6 bases). CDR3 length: 16 amino acids. Germline assignment: CDR1 DFQATT and CDR2 SNEGSKA (reference sequence).

This clonotype was counted ten times or more. The chain joins TRBV12-3 or TRBV12-4 to TRBJ1-3, with D perhaps matching TRBD1 (5 bases). The CDR3 length is 14 residues. V was cut by 4 bases and J by 2 bases, with 9 bases left in between. The CDR3 sequence: CASSSGGAGNTIYF. The CDR3 DNA sequence: TGTGCCAGCAGTTCAGGAGGGGCTGGAAACACCATATATTTT.

This clonotype showed up just a few times. V usage is TRBV28 and J usage is TRBJ1-2, with D perhaps TRBD1 (5 bases). This CDR3 comprises 16 residues. Germline values: CDR1 MDHEN, CDR2 SYDVKM. Trimming took off 0 bases at V and 6 bases at J, with 17 bases between the two ends. CDR3 in amino acids: CASSLWGEDGEHGYTF. The CDR3 nucleotides are TGTGCCAGCAGTTTATGGGGGGAGGACGGAGAGCATGGCTACACCTTC.

This clonotype was counted many times. The chain joins TRBV19 to TRBJ1-1; no clear D gene. V was cut by 1 base and J by 4 bases, with 10 bases left in between. Per germline, CDR1 LNHDA and CDR2 SQIVND (reference sequence). The CDR3 length is 14 residues. The CDR3 sequence is CASSIAGRTTEAFF. For the CDR3, the DNA is TGTGCCAGTAGTATAGCTGGGAGGACCACTGAAGCTTTCTTT.

This clonotype has just a few counts. The chain combines TRBV6-5 with TRBJ2-7; D ambiguous. CDR1 and CDR2 (germline): MNHEY, SVGAGI. The CDR3 consists of 14 residues. V gave up 0 bases and J gave up 1 base, with 7 bases separating them. The CDR3 reads CASSYSVSSYEQYF. The CDR3 DNA reads as TGTGCCAGCAGTTACTCCGTGTCGTCCTACGAGCAGTACTTC.

The rearrangement links TRBV4-1 to TRBJ1-6; 8 nucleotides match TRBD1. CDR1 and CDR2 from the germline V gene are MGHRA and YSYEKL. The CDR3 has 17 residues. Trimming took 0 bases from V and 8 from J; bases not matched to a gene: 9. CDR3 DNA: TGCGCCAGCAGCCAAGAATCGACAGGGGTCGGGGATTCACCCCTCCACTTT. Translating gives CASSQESTGVGDSPLHF.

This clonotype has a count of ten or more. The chain employs TRBV20-1 and TRBJ2-3, with D unclear. Deletions cut 1 base from V and 7 bases from J, with 6 bases between. The CDR3 contains 11 residues. The V gene's germline CDR1 is DFQATT and CDR2 SNEGSKA (reference sequence). CDR3 region: CSARVGNTQYF. CDR3 in DNA: TGCAGTGCTAGAGTGGGCAATACGCAGTATTTT.

This clonotype occurred many times. The rearrangement uses TRBV29-1 and TRBJ2-7; 7 bases are shared with TRBD1. Losses at the gene ends were 6 bases for V and 0 bases for J; bases not matched to a gene: 8. The CDR3 runs to 14 residues. Germline V CDR1 and CDR2: SQVTM, ANQGSEA. The CDR3, as DNA: TGCAGCGTGCAGAAGACAGGGAGCTCCTACGAGCAGTACTTC. This sequence encodes CSVQKTGSSYEQYF.

The chain combines TRBV6-1 with TRBJ2-7; 8 bases fit TRBD1. The CDR3 is 13 amino acids. Germline V gene lookup returns CDR1 MNHNS and CDR2 SASEGT. V lost 7 bases and J lost 4; bases outside the gene matches: 6. CDR3 sequence (DNA): TGTGCCAGCACTAGGACAGGGTGGTACGAGCAGTACTTC. It is translated as CASTRTGWYEQYF.

This clonotype was counted ten times or more. The rearrangement links TRBV7-9 to TRBJ1-1; no firm D call. The germline V and J ends were trimmed by 2 bases and 5 bases, with 6 bases remaining between them. Germline V gene lookup returns CDR1 SEHNR and CDR2 FQNEAQ (reference sequence). This CDR3 is 12 amino acids long. CDR3 sequence: CASSLILTEAFF. DNA for the CDR3: TGTGCCAGCAGCTTAATTCTGACTGAAGCTTTCTTT.

This clonotype occurred a few times. The chain uses TRBV4-3 and TRBJ2-5, with D perhaps being TRBD1 or TRBD2 (5 bases each). V was cut by 1 base and J by 1 base, with 7 bases left in between. Germline V lookup: CDR1 LGHNA, CDR2 YSLEER. This CDR3 spans 14 amino acids. Here the CDR3 DNA reads TGCGCCAGCAGCCAAGGGGGGTCCCAAGAGACCCAGTACTTC. It yields the protein CASSQGGSQETQYF.

CDR3 sequence reads: CASSPNREDPYGYTF. In DNA form, the CDR3 reads TGTGCCAGCTCACCCAACAGGGAGGACCCTTATGGCTACACCTTC. The V call is TRBV18, the J call TRBJ1-2, with TRBD1 as a possible D gene (6 bases). V was cut by 3 bases and J by 5 bases, with 16 bases left in between. CDR3 length equals 15 residues. CDR1 is KGHSH and CDR2 is LQKENI in the germline V gene.

A remark on this clonotype: One base away lies a much larger clone, so this may be a sequencing read error. The gene calls are TRBV3-1 and TRBJ1-1, with D perhaps TRBD1 (5 bases). Deletions cut 4 bases from V and 7 bases from J, with 19 bases between. CDR1 is LGHDT, CDR2 YNNKEL, per germline (reference sequence). This CDR3 contains 15 residues. The CDR3 nucleotides are TGTGCCAGCAGCCTCCACCTCAGGGCGGCGGTTGAAGCTTTCTTT. It yields the protein CASSLHLRAAVEAFF.

The rearrangement joins TRBV7-2 to TRBJ1-1; a possible D gene is TRBD1 (5 bases). Deletions cut 3 bases from V and 5 bases from J, with 10 bases between. The CDR3 runs 13 residues. The V gene's germline CDR1 is SGHTA and CDR2 FQGNSA. CDR3 DNA sequence: TGTGCCAGCAGCTTTAAGGGGAGGACTGAAGCTTTCTTT. Its translation is CASSFKGRTEAFF. The full variable domain, completed using reference TRBV7-2 and TRBJ1-1, is GAGVSQSPSNKVTEKGKDVELRCDPISGHTALYWYRQSLGQGLEFLIYFQGNSAPDKSGLPSDRFSAERTGGSVSTLTIQRTQQEDSAVYLCASSFKGRTEAFFGQGTRLTVV.

This clonotype was seen repeatedly, ten times or more. CDR3 DNA: TGCAGTGCTAGAGACAGTAGCGGGCCCAACAATGAGCAGTTCTTC. This codes for CSARDSSGPNNEQFF. The chain joins TRBV20-1 to TRBJ2-1; 7 positions match TRBD2. The CDR3 consists of 15 residues. From germline, CDR1 is DFQATT and CDR2 SNEGSKA (reference sequence). The junction had 7 bases not matched to a gene; V was cut back by 0 bases and J by 5 bases.

The table lists this clonotype with a count of one. The J gene is TRBJ2-7, the V gene TRBV11-3; 10 positions agree with TRBD2. Germline CDR1 is SGHNT and CDR2 is YENEEA. The CDR3 runs to 18 residues. The J segment lost 1 base and the V segment lost 5 bases, leaving 14 bases of the junction unmatched. The CDR3 is CASSQDSFWTSGSYEQYF. CDR3 nucleotides: TGTGCCAGCAGCCAAGATTCTTTTTGGACTAGCGGTTCCTACGAGCAGTACTTC.

The chain uses TRBV10-1 and TRBJ2-3, with 11 nucleotides matching TRBD1. The CDR3 runs to 17 residues. Germline V gene sequence: CDR1 WNHNN, CDR2 SYGVQD (reference sequence). V gave up 0 bases and J gave up 4 bases; unmatched junction bases: 6. CDR3 sequence reads: CASSESGTGGRADTQYF. The CDR3 DNA sequence: TGCGCCAGCAGTGAGTCGGGGACAGGGGGTCGGGCAGATACGCAGTATTTT.

V and J are TRBV10-3 and TRBJ2-7; no firm D call. The CDR3 is 12 residues long. Germline CDR1 reads ENHRY; CDR2 reads SYGVKD. V lost 3 bases, J lost 2 bases, and 5 bases lay in between. CDR3 bases: TGTGCCATCAGTGACCCCCCCTACGAGCAGTACTTC. It encodes CAISDPPYEQYF.

This clonotype was recorded at least ten times. V usage is TRBV2 and J usage is TRBJ1-4; TRBD1 might be the D (5 bases). The CDR3 spans 17 residues. Per the germline V gene, CDR1 is SNHLY and CDR2 is FYNNEI. V was shortened by 3 bases and J by 7 bases, with 21 bases between the two germline ends. The CDR3 here is CASSDQTGPGLREKLFF. CDR3 in DNA: TGTGCCAGCAGTGACCAAACTGGCCCAGGGCTTCGTGAAAAACTGTTTTTT.

This clonotype was recorded many times. The rearrangement links TRBV10-3 to TRBJ2-5, with 7 bases lining up with TRBD2. The CDR3 runs to 14 residues. Trimming removed 6 bases from V and 1 base from J; junction bases left unmatched: 5. Germline lookup yields CDR1 ENHRY and CDR2 SYGVKD. CDR3 in DNA: TGTGCCATCAGCGGGGGGAGGTCCCAAGAGACCCAGTACTTC. Its protein is CAISGGRSQETQYF.

This clonotype was counted only a few times. This sequence joins TRBV7-2 and TRBJ1-3; the D is unclear. The V gene's germline CDR1 is SGHTA and CDR2 FQGNSA. CDR3 length: 16 residues. V was trimmed by 3 bases and J by 0 bases, leaving 12 bases between them. CDR3 in amino acids: CASSFGLPSSGNTIYF. CDR3 nucleotide sequence: TGTGCCAGCAGCTTCGGCCTCCCCTCCTCTGGAAACACCATATATTTT.